This T cell receptor (beta chain) was recovered during a study of graft-versus-host responses after intestinal transplantation. Study overall: Recipients underwent multivisceral, liver-intestinal, or isolated intestinal transplants. Every one of the recipients received anti-thymocyte globulin induction and afterwards took tacrolimus and steroids for approximately three years.

General study findings and limits: The authors found GvH clones in recipient marrow, some appearing first in ileum or blood. The study found high graft-versus-host to host-versus-graft clonal ratios in allografts of patients with graft-donor T cell macrochimerism.

Of note for this clone: Antigen unknown.

Method: immunoSEQ multiplex PCR; TCRdb's copy keeps in-frame clones and lacks some. The top ten clones hold around 5.8% of a sample with tens of thousands of clones, 75% to 95% of them seen once. This CDR3 has 14 amino acids. Germline V gene data show CDR1 as MNHEY and CDR2 as SVGAGI. V gave up 5 bases and J gave up 4 bases; unmatched junction bases: 7. The chain couples TRBV6-5 to TRBJ2-5; 7 bases are a match to TRBD2. The TCR was taken from a human donor who received an intestinal transplant. The sequenced sample was unstimulated CD8+ T cells sorted from spleen or lymph node cells, obtained before intestinal transplant. CDR3 region: CASSEFGTIETQYF. CDR3 coding DNA: TGTGCCAGCAGTGAATTTGGGACTATAGAGACCCAGTACTTC.